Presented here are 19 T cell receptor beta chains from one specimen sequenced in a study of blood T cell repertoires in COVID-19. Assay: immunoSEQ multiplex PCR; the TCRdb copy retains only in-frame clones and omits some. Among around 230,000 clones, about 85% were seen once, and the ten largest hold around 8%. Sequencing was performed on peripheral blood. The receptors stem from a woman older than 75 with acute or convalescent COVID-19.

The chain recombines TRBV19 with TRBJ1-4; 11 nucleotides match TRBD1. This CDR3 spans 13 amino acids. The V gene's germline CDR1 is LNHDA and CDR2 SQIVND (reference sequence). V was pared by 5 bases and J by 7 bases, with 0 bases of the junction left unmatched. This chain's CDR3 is CASSGTGGEKLFF. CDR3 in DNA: TGTGCCAGTAGTGGGACAGGGGGTGAAAAACTGTTTTTT. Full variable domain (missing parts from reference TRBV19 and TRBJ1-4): DGGITQSPKYLFRKEGQNVTLSCEQNLNHDAMYWYRQDPGQGLRLIYYSQIVNDFQKGDIAEGYSVSREKKESFPLTVTSAQKNPTAFYLCASSGTGGEKLFFGSGTQLSVL.

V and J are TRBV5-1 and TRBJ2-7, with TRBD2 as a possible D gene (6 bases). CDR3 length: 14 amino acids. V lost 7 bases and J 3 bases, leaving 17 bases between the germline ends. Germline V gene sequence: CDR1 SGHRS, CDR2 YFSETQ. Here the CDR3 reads CASRSGTGDYEQYF. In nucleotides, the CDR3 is TGCGCCAGCCGTAGCGGCACGGGGGACTACGAGCAGTACTTC.

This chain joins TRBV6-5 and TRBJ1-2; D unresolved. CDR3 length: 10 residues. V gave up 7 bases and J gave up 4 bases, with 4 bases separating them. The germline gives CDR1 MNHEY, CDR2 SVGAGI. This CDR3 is CASTLYGYTF. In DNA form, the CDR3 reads TGTGCCAGCACTCTCTATGGCTACACCTTC.

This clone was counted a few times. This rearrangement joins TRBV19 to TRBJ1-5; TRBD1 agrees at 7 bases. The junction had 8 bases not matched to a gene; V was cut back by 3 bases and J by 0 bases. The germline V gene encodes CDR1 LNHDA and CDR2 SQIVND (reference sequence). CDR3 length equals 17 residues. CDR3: CASSIFTGTDSNQPQHF. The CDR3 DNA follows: TGTGCCAGTAGTATCTTTACCGGGACAGATAGCAATCAGCCCCAGCATTTT.

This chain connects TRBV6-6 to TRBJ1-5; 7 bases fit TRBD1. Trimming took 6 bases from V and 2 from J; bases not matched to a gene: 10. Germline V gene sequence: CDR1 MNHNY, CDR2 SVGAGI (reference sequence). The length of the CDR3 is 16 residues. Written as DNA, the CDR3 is TGTGCCAGCAGCCCCACAGGGGAGAGGGGCAATCAGCCCCAGCATTTT. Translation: CASSPTGERGNQPQHF.

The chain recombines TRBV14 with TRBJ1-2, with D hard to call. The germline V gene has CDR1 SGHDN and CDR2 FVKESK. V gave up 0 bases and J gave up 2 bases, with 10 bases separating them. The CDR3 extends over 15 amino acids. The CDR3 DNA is TGTGCCAGCAGCCAAGACCTTAACTGGAACTATGGCTACACCTTC. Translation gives CASSQDLNWNYGYTF.

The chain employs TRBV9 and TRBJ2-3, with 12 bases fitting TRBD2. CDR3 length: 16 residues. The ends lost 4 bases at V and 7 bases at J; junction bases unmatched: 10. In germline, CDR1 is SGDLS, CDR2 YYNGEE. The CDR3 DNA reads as TGTGCCAGCAGCATCCGACTAGCGGGGGATCTTAATACGCAGTATTTT. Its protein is CASSIRLAGDLNTQYF.

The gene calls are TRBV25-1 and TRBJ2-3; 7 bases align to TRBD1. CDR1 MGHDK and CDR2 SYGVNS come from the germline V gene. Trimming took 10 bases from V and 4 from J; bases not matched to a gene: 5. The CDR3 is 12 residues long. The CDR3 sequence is CATGGRADTQYF. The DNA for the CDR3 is TGTGCCACAGGGGGTAGGGCAGATACGCAGTATTTT.

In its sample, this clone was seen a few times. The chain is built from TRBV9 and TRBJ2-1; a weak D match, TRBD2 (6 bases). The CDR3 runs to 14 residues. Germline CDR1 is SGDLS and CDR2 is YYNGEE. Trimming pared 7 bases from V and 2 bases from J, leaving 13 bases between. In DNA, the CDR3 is TGTGCCAGCTCAAGGGCTAGCGCCTACAATGAGCAGTTCTTC. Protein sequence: CASSRASAYNEQFF.

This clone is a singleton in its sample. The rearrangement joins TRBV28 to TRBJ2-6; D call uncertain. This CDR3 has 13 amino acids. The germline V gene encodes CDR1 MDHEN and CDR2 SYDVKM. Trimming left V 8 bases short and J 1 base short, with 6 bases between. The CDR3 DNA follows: TGTGCCAGCCTCGGGTCTGGGGCCAACGTCCTGACTTTC. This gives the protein CASLGSGANVLTF. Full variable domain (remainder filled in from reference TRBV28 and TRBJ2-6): DVKVTQSSRYLVKRTGEKVFLECVQDMDHENMFWYRQDPGLGLRLIYFSYDVKMKEKGDIPEGYSVSREKKERFSLILESASTNQTSMYLCASLGSGANVLTFGAGSRLTVL.

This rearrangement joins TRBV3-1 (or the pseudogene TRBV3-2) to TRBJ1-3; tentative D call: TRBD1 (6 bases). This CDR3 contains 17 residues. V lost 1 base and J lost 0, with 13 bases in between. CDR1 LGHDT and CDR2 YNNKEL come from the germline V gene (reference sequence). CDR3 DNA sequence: TGTGCCAGCAGCCAAGCCCTCACAGGGTCCTCTGGAAACACCATATATTTT. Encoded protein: CASSQALTGSSGNTIYF.

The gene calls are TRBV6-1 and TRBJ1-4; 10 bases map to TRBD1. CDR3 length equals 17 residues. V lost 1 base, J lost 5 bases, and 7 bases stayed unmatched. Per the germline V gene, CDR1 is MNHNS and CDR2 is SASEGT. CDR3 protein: CASSEEMGQGINEKLFF. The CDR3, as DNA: TGTGCCAGCAGTGAAGAAATGGGACAGGGGATCAATGAAAAACTGTTTTTT.

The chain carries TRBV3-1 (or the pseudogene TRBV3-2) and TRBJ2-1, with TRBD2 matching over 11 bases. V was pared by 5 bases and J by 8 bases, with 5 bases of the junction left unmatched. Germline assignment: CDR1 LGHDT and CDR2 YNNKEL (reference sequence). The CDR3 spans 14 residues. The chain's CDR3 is CASSLTSGIHEQFF. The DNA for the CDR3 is TGTGCCAGCAGCTTGACTAGCGGGATCCATGAGCAGTTCTTC.

In nucleotides, the CDR3 is TGTGCCAGCAGCTTTCTTTTCCGGACTAGCGGGAACAATGAGCAGTTCTTC. Translated: CASSFLFRTSGNNEQFF. The V gene is TRBV7-3, the J gene TRBJ2-1, with 12 bases matching TRBD2. J lost 5 bases, V lost 3 bases, and 8 bases had no gene match. Germline CDR1 is SGHTA and CDR2 is FQGTGA. The CDR3 spans 17 residues.

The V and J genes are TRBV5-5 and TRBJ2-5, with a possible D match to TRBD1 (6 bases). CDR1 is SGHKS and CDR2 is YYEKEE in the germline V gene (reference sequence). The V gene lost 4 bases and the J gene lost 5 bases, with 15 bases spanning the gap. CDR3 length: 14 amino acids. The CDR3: CASSLEGEWETQYF. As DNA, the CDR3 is TGTGCCAGCAGCCTTGAGGGGGAGTGGGAGACCCAGTACTTC.

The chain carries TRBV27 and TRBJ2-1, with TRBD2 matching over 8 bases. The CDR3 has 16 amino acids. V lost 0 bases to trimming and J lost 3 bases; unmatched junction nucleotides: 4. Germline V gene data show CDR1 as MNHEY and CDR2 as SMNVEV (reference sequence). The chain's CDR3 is CASSLSGTRRYNEQFF. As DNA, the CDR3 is TGTGCCAGCAGTTTATCCGGGACTAGGCGCTACAATGAGCAGTTCTTC.

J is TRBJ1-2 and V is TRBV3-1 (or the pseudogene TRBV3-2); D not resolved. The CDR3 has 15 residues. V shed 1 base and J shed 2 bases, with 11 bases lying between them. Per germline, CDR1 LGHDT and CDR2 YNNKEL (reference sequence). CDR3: CASSQVAQTNYGYTF. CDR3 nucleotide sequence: TGTGCCAGCAGCCAAGTAGCCCAAACCAACTATGGCTACACCTTC.

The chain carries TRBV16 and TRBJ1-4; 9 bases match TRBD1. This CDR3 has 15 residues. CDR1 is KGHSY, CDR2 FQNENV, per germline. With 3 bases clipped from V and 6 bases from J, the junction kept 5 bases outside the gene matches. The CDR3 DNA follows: TGTGCCAGCAGCCACTTACAGGGGGCGGATGAAAAACTGTTTTTT. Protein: CASSHLQGADEKLFF.

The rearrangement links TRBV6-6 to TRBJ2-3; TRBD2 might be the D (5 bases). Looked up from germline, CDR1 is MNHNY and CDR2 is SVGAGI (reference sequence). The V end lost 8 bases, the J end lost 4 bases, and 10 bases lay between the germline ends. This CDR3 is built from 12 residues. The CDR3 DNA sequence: TGTGCCAGCTCGGAGGTGGCAGATACGCAGTATTTT. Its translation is CASSEVADTQYF.